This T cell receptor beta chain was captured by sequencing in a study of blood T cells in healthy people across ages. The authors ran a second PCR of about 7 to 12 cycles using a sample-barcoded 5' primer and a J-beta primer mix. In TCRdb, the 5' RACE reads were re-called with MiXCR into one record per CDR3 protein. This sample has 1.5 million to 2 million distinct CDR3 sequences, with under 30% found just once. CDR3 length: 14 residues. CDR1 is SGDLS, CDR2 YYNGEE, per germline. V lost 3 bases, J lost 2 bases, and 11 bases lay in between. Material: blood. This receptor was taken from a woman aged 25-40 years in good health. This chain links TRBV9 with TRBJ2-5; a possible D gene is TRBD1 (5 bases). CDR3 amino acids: CASSDAQGQETQYF. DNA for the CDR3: TGTGCCAGCAGCGACGCCCAGGGACAAGAGACCCAGTACTTC.